These T cell receptor beta chains were read from a single sample in a study. TCRdb re-called the 5' RACE reads with MiXCR, one entry per CDR3 protein. This table holds fewer than 80,000 distinct CDR3 sequences, 20% to 25% found once. Sequenced material: memory CD4+ T cells sorted from a lymph node. These receptors all stem from a female donor with breast cancer. The CDR3 runs from the conserved cysteine through the conserved F or W. Fields, in order: V gene, clone size, D gene, J gene, CDR3 DNA, CDR3 protein. The D gene is left open where the match is weak. A row's size may be missing; if present it is once, few, many or a size class.

>TRBV28|many|TRBD1|TRBJ1-6
TGTGCCAGCGGGACAGGGACCGATTGGTCACCCCTCCACTTT
CASGTGTDWSPLHF
>TRBV6-6|many|NA|TRBJ2-5
TGTGCCAGCAGTTACTCGACTCCCCCCCTTCCGTACTTC
CASSYSTPPLPYF
>TRBV7-2|NA|TRBD2|TRBJ2-7
TGTGCCAGCAGCTTAAAGCGGGAGGGTCACGAGCAGTACTTC
CASSLKREGHEQYF
>TRBV7-6|many|TRBD1|TRBJ1-4
TGTGCCAGCAGTCGACAGGGGGCTGCTGAAAAACTGTTTTTT
CASSRQGAAEKLFF
>TRBV5-1|few|NA|TRBJ2-2
TGCGCCAGCAGCTTGGGGGCAGAAAACACCGGGGAGCTGTTTTTT
CASSLGAENTGELFF
>TRBV20-1|few|NA|TRBJ2-1
TGCAGTGCTTCCCAAGGATCCTCCTACAATGAGCAGTTCTTC
CSASQGSSYNEQFF
>TRBV24-1|NA|NA|TRBJ1-2
TGTGCCACCGGTAGGGACAAGGATGGCTACACCTTC
CATGRDKDGYTF
>TRBV28|NA|NA|TRBJ1-1
TGTGCCAGCAGGGAAGGGTTGATAACTGAAGCTTTCTTT
CASREGLITEAFF
>TRBV20-1|few|NA|TRBJ1-6
TGCAGTGCTAGTGGGGAGAGCTCCTATAATTCACCCCTCCACTTT
CSASGESSYNSPLHF
>TRBV12-3/TRBV12-4|few|TRBD1|TRBJ2-5
TGTGCCAGCAGTCCAACAGGGGGCGGGGAGACCCAGTACTTC
CASSPTGGGETQYF
>TRBV11-1|many|NA|TRBJ2-1
TGTGCCAGCAGCTTAGGTCCTAGCAATGAGCAGTTCTTC
CASSLGPSNEQFF
>TRBV20-1|NA|NA|TRBJ2-3
TGCAGTGCTAGCGGACCCGGGGGCCACGCAGATACGCAGTATTTT
CSASGPGGHADTQYF
>TRBV29-1|few|NA|TRBJ2-7
TGCAGCGTTGTTTTGATGGAGGGGGTTCCCCACTACGAGCAGTACTTC
CSVVLMEGVPHYEQYF
>TRBV6-5|NA|NA|TRBJ1-1
TGTGCCAGCAGTACCCCGGCGAACACTGAAGCTTTCTTT
CASSTPANTEAFF
>TRBV11-2|NA|NA|TRBJ1-1
TGTGCCAGCAGCCCCGTCCGGACTGAAGCTTTCTTT
CASSPVRTEAFF
>TRBV5-1|NA|NA|TRBJ2-1
TGCGCCAGCAGCTTGGAGGGAGCTTCCTACAATGAGCAGTTCTTC
CASSLEGASYNEQFF
>TRBV7-2|NA|NA|TRBJ1-5
TGTGCCAGCAGCTTAGCTAGCGTTGGCCGTCAGCCCCAGCATTTT
CASSLASVGRQPQHF
>TRBV5-5|NA|NA|TRBJ2-2
TGTGCCAGCAGCTTAACAGGGTTCATCGGGGAGCTGTTTTTT
CASSLTGFIGELFF
>TRBV5-1|NA|NA|TRBJ1-4
TGCGCCAGCAGCTTTGGGGCCACTAATGAAAAACTGTTTTTT
CASSFGATNEKLFF
>TRBV7-3|few|NA|TRBJ2-1
TGTGCCAGCAGCTTGTCCCGAAGCTCCTACAATGAGCAGTTCTTC
CASSLSRSSYNEQFF
>TRBV5-1|many|NA|TRBJ1-5
TGCGCCAGCAGCTTGGGGGATGGTCAGCCCCAGCATTTT
CASSLGDGQPQHF
>TRBV30|NA|TRBD1|TRBJ1-1
TGTGCCTGGGTCGGGACAGAGAACACTGAAGCTTTCTTT
CAWVGTENTEAFF
>TRBV6-6|few|NA|TRBJ1-1
TGTGCCAGCAGTTACGTAGGGTCGCGGCCGAACACTGAAGCTTTCTTT
CASSYVGSRPNTEAFF
>TRBV27|few|TRBD1|TRBJ1-5
TGTGCCAGCAGTTTTGGTGTCGGACAGGTGGAGCCTCGGCCCCAGCATTTT
CASSFGVGQVEPRPQHF
>TRBV28|many|TRBD1|TRBJ1-2
TGTGCCAGCAGTTCCCCCTCGGACAGGTTCCAGGTTGATGGCTACACCTTC
CASSSPSDRFQVDGYTF
>TRBV6-6|few|NA|TRBJ2-3
TGTGCCAGCAGCGACCACCCCCCTCGTACGCAGTATTTT
CASSDHPPRTQYF
>TRBV4-3|many|NA|TRBJ2-5
TGCGCCAGCAGCCAAGCCCCGGGGGAGACCCAGTACTTC
CASSQAPGETQYF
>TRBV3-1|NA|NA|TRBJ2-1
TGTGCCAGCAGCCAAGAGTCGAATGAGCAGTTCTTC
CASSQESNEQFF
>TRBV20-1|many|NA|TRBJ1-1
TGCTGCCTACGGAAGAACACTGAAGCTTTCTTT
CCLRKNTEAFF
>TRBV6-1|NA|TRBD2|TRBJ2-3
TGTGCCAGCAGTGAGAGGACTAGCGGGATGGCTAGCACAGATACGCAGTATTTT
CASSERTSGMASTDTQYF
>TRBV3-1|many|NA|TRBJ1-1
TGTGCCAGCAGCCAATTCCTTGCCACTGAAGCTTTCTTT
CASSQFLATEAFF
>TRBV7-3|few|TRBD1|TRBJ2-3
TGTGCCAGCAGCCGGACAGGGGCGAGCACAGATACGCAGTATTTT
CASSRTGASTDTQYF
>TRBV12-3/TRBV12-4|many|NA|TRBJ2-7
TGTGCCAGCAGTTTGCGTGGGGTCGCCTACGAGCAGTACTTC
CASSLRGVAYEQYF
>TRBV5-1|few|TRBD1|TRBJ1-1
TGCGCCAGCAGCTTGGTTGGACAGGGGGGGGCTGAAGCTTTCTTT
CASSLVGQGGAEAFF
>TRBV7-9|NA|NA|TRBJ2-3
TGTGCCAGCAGCAGCGAGGTGGCGCAGTATTTT
CASSSEVAQYF
>TRBV20-1|few|TRBD1|TRBJ1-2
TGCAGCGCGGGACAGTCTTATGGCTACACCTTC
CSAGQSYGYTF
>TRBV6-5|few|TRBD1|TRBJ1-5
TGTGCCAGCAGCCTTGACAGGGGTAGTCAGTCCCAGCATTTT
CASSLDRGSQSQHF